This T cell receptor (beta chain) was observed in a study of shared clonotypes between healthy human individuals. Study conclusions and caveats: As a rule, naive subsets had a larger estimated richness than memory subsets. The sharing of around 5% of naive CD4 clonotypes was seen across a few donors.

The CDR3 consists of 15 residues. The germline V gene has CDR1 ENHRY and CDR2 SYGVKD. Unmatched junction bases numbered 7, after V lost 6 bases and J lost 6 bases. Of note for this clone: Antigen specificity is unknown.

The sorted-subset replicate PCRs were given around 190 ng DNA, which is 27,000 or so T cell genomes. In the original analysis: Filtering differed for immunoSEQ, which gave only junction sequences without quality scores. The data were produced by immunoSEQ multiplex PCR, yet TCRdb's version contains in-frame clones alone and is incomplete. V and J calls and clone size are given by that table; D and trimming were obtained from the DNA. The sample contains about a million clones, 70% to 85% of which appear only once. The receptor's source is a young man in good health. Some clones in this sample may be carry-over from other donors' samples. V usage is TRBV10-3 and J usage is TRBJ2-1; 11 bases align to TRBD2. Sequencing was carried out using memory CD4+ T cells from PBMCs. The subset is: CD45RA-negative fraction. The CDR3 coding sequence is TGTGCCATCAGCGATAGCGGGAGGGTGTCCAATGAGCAGTTCTTC. This encodes CAISDSGRVSNEQFF.